A selection of T cell receptor beta chains follows, all from one sample in a study of response to subunit inactivated influenza vaccine. TCRdb itself ran the RT-PCR reads through MiXCR, one entry per CDR3 protein. The table includes about 520,000 distinct CDR3 sequences, 11% detected once. The material sequenced was PBMCs from blood, taken 35 to 45 days after vaccination. The source of these receptors is a man between 50 and 59 years old who received an inactivated influenza vaccine. CDR3s include the opening cysteine and the closing phenylalanine or tryptophan. D genes are given only for firm matches. Size values are once, few and many counts, or a class for expanded clones, and some rows have none.

length,D,size,J,V,CDR3,DNA
15,TRBD2,few,TRBJ2-7,TRBV12-3/TRBV12-4,CASRGGLAGAWEQYF,TGTGCCAGCAGGGGTGGACTAGCGGGAGCGTGGGAGCAGTACTTC
18,TRBD2,NA,TRBJ2-3,TRBV29-1,CSVQRLAGGPLVSDTQYF,TGCAGCGTTCAAAGACTAGCGGGAGGGCCGTTAGTCTCAGATACGCAGTATTTT
14,TRBD1,NA,TRBJ2-3,TRBV29-1,CSGRQGGMADTQYF,TGCAGCGGTCGACAGGGGGGTATGGCAGATACGCAGTATTTT
15,NA,many,TRBJ1-2,TRBV4-2,CASSREVAANYGYTF,TGTGCCAGCAGCCGAGAAGTGGCAGCTAACTATGGCTACACCTTC
13,NA,many,TRBJ2-5,TRBV29-1,CSVDVTGWETQYF,TGCAGCGTAGACGTCACAGGGTGGGAGACCCAGTACTTC
13,TRBD2,NA,TRBJ2-7,TRBV12-3/TRBV12-4,CASNTWEGGEQYF,TGTGCCAGCAACACTTGGGAGGGAGGCGAGCAGTACTTC
14,NA,many,TRBJ2-1,TRBV20-1,CSATHRNSYNEQFF,TGCAGTGCTACCCACAGGAACTCCTACAATGAGCAGTTCTTC
13,NA,few,TRBJ1-1,TRBV7-9,CASGWTGSGGAFF,TGTGCCAGCGGGTGGACGGGTTCCGGGGGAGCTTTCTTT
13,NA,few,TRBJ1-5,TRBV7-9,CASSSRAGQPQHF,TGTGCCAGCAGCTCGCGGGCGGGTCAGCCCCAGCATTTT
14,TRBD1,NA,TRBJ2-7,TRBV7-8,CASSPQQGASEQYF,TGTGCCAGCAGCCCCCAACAGGGGGCGAGTGAGCAGTACTTC
16,TRBD1,many,TRBJ2-1,TRBV5-1,CASSSLTGVPYNEQFF,TGCGCCAGCAGCTCACTAACAGGGGTACCCTACAATGAGCAGTTCTTC
13,NA,many,TRBJ2-5,TRBV12-3/TRBV12-4,CASRLEVTETQYF,TGTGCCAGCAGACTTGAAGTAACGGAGACCCAGTACTTC
18,TRBD2,few,TRBJ2-3,TRBV5-1,CASSFNPSGLSGTDTQYF,TGCGCCAGCAGCTTCAACCCTTCGGGACTATCCGGCACAGATACGCAGTATTTT
15,TRBD1,NA,TRBJ2-5,TRBV2,CASSDPGTAGETQYF,TGTGCCAGCAGTGACCCGGGGACAGCAGGAGAGACCCAGTACTTC
16,NA,many,TRBJ1-2,TRBV27,CASSSFYRKKDAGYTF,TGTGCCAGCAGTTCATTTTACAGGAAGAAGGACGCAGGCTACACCTTC
14,TRBD2,few,TRBJ2-7,TRBV6-2/TRBV6-3,CASSFLGGGVEQYF,TGTGCCAGCAGTTTCCTAGGCGGGGGAGTCGAGCAGTACTTC
15,TRBD1,few,TRBJ1-1,TRBV4-3,CASSRTGLGGTEAFF,TGCGCCAGCAGCCGGACAGGGCTGGGGGGCACTGAAGCTTTCTTT
13,TRBD2,many,TRBJ2-7,TRBV6-1,CASSPGLGFEQYF,TGTGCCAGCAGTCCGGGACTAGGGTTTGAGCAGTACTTC
13,NA,few,TRBJ2-1,TRBV12-3/TRBV12-4,CASSLVSSVEQFF,TGTGCCAGCAGTTTAGTCTCTAGCGTAGAGCAGTTCTTC
17,TRBD1,few,TRBJ2-4,TRBV7-2,CASSLSGGQGLQNIQYF,TGTGCCAGCAGCCTCTCAGGGGGACAGGGCCTTCAAAACATTCAGTACTTC
15,NA,few,TRBJ1-1,TRBV6-5,CASSYSWTLNTEAFF,TGTGCCAGCAGTTACTCGTGGACGTTGAACACTGAAGCTTTCTTT
12,NA,many,TRBJ2-7,TRBV12-3/TRBV12-4,CASSYSGTEQYF,TGTGCCAGCAGTTATTCAGGAACCGAGCAGTACTTC